This TCR beta chain comes out of a study of blood T cell repertoires in COVID-19. About the study: The samples span acute and convalescent COVID-19 from the United States, Italy and Spain.

Germline loops: CDR1 SQVTM, CDR2 ANQGSEA. CDR3 size: 15 residues. Trimming removed 6 bases from V and 2 bases from J, with 17 bases in between. Sequenced by immunoSEQ multiplex PCR; TCRdb stores in-frame clones only, minus some. Of 300,000 to 350,000 clones detected, 87% appear once; the ten largest clones hold around 6%. The chain employs TRBV29-1 and TRBJ1-5, with D tentatively TRBD1 (5 bases). Sequencing used peripheral blood. This sequence was found in a woman aged 45-65 years with COVID-19, enrolled during active disease. In DNA, the CDR3 is TGCAGCGTAGTCCAGCCCGGGGGGGGCAATCAGCCCCAGCATTTT. It is translated as CSVVQPGGGNQPQHF.